These T cell receptor beta chains were read from a single sample in a study of identical twins. TCRdb called the 5' RACE reads again in MiXCR, with one record for every CDR3 protein. The sample yields roughly 1,500,000 distinct CDR3 sequences, less than 35% seen once. Sequenced sample: cord blood. These receptors all stem from a newborn girl in good health. Each CDR3 is given with its conserved first and last residue. D genes are given only for firm matches. For some rows the clone size is stated as once, few or many, or as a class when expanded; others skip it.

TRBD2,NA,TRBV3-1,TRBJ2-3,TGTGCCAGCAGCCAAGGACTAGCGGGGATTAGGACAGATACGCAGTATTTT,CASSQGLAGIRTDTQYF
NA,few,TRBV11-2,TRBJ1-1,TGTGCCAGCAGCGCTACAGTTCTGAACACTGAAGCTTTCTTT,CASSATVLNTEAFF
TRBD1,few,TRBV14,TRBJ1-6,TGTGCCAGCAGCCAAGTATTTACCGGGACAGGGATTTCACCCCTCCACTTT,CASSQVFTGTGISPLHF
TRBD2,few,TRBV7-2,TRBJ2-3,TGTGCCAGCAGCCCATGGGCGGGGGGGCCAACAGATACGCAGTATTTT,CASSPWAGGPTDTQYF
TRBD2,NA,TRBV7-2,TRBJ2-1,TGTGCCAGCAGCTTAGTAGCGGGGGCTAACAATGAGCAGTTCTTC,CASSLVAGANNEQFF
TRBD1,NA,TRBV10-2,TRBJ2-3,TGCGCCAACCGCCCAGGGGGCGGCACAGATACGCAGTATTTT,CANRPGGGTDTQYF
TRBD1,NA,TRBV20-1,TRBJ2-7,TGCAGTGCTATATCCGGGACAGGGGGCTACGAGCAGTACTTC,CSAISGTGGYEQYF
NA,few,TRBV27,TRBJ1-2,TGTGCCAGCAGAATAAACGGGGGGGGCTATGGCTACACCTTC,CASRINGGGYGYTF
NA,few,TRBV27,TRBJ2-3,TGTGCCAGCAGTTTATCTTTAGTAGGTTTTCTTGGGCGGCAGGGGGGAGATACGCAGTATTTT,CASSLSLVGFLGRQGGDTQYF
NA,NA,TRBV24-1,TRBJ2-5,TGTGCCACCAGTGATTCGGGCAGCTTACAAGAGACCCAGTACTTC,CATSDSGSLQETQYF
NA,few,TRBV12-3/TRBV12-4,TRBJ1-5,TGTGCCAGCAGTTTGGGTTCGGGGGGCGCGAGTCAGCCCCAGCATTTT,CASSLGSGGASQPQHF